This T cell receptor beta chain was identified in a study of Graves' ophthalmopathy and Graves' hyperthyroidism. The sample holds a few counts of this clonotype. RNA transcripts served as template for amplifying TCR beta CDR3 sequences. The workflow started with a first-round RT-PCR run with HTBI primers and then moved on to a second-round multiplex PCR. TCRdb re-called the multiplex PCR reads with MiXCR, one entry per CDR3 protein. The table lists 600,000 to 700,000 distinct CDR3 sequences, roughly 39% of them singletons. The receptor was isolated from an adult man with Graves' ophthalmopathy. The sequencing input was peripheral blood.

Here the CDR3 DNA reads TGCGCCAGCAGCCAAGAGGGACAGGCGGCCCAGCATTTT. Its translation is CASSQEGQAAQHF. The chain has TRBV4-1 and TRBJ1-5; 8 nucleotides line up with TRBD1. J was trimmed by 11 bases and V by 0 bases; bases with no gene match: 3. The CDR3 extends over 13 amino acids. Germline loops: CDR1 MGHRA, CDR2 YSYEKL.